The following is a T cell receptor beta chain sequence with its context. The antigen this receptor binds is unknown. Base-call qualities are not available, and no considerably larger clone is one nucleotide away. Counted from cysteine to phenylalanine, this CDR3 has 17 amino acids. Just CDR3 DNA is preserved here, 51 bases in frame from base 1. CDR1 and CDR2 are read off the germline V gene as KGHSH and LQKENI. Relative to germline, V is missing 2 bases and J is missing 4 bases, with 12 bases of the junction outside any gene match. The sample originates from a study of cytomegalovirus exposure and HLA in healthy donors (TCRdb year 2017). The study in broad terms: According to a later analysis, the 120 or so validation repertoires were produced on the same platform as the roughly 700 repertoires of the first cohort. The study combined high-throughput TCR immunosequencing, statistical association of individual TCRs with disease status, and machine learning to predict cytomegalovirus infection status. Along with the 666-subject first cohort, a separate validation cohort of over 90 different subjects was used. The study aimed to test whether cataloging public T cell receptors could reveal signatures of past pathogen exposure.

The library was obtained by the immunoSEQ multiplex PCR assay. Under the source paper's analysis protocol: A statistical classification framework was built to diagnose cytomegalovirus status from the catalog of TCR beta chain sequences. TCRdb holds this immuneACCESS table with in-frame rearrangements only. Some clones are missing; in checked studies, unresolved V genes explain under half, and the rest has no known cause. For V, J and clone size, that table is used; D and trimming come from the DNA. The sample table lists some 290,000 clones, roughly 87% of them with a count of one. Around 0.96% of the sample goes to the ten largest clones. Separate from the roughly 660-subject first cohort, the validation cohort of 95 to 150 subjects was the group to which the donors belonged. The investigation overall reported the following: In vitro tests confirmed that a few of the cytomegalovirus-associated TCR beta chains recognize cytomegalovirus antigens. A later analysis had no HLA typing for the validation cohort, so co-occurrence there was scored across all 110 or so repertoires. According to the authors, the approach could potentially be generalized to other disease states and immunological phenotypes. Of the cluster scores, roughly 95% were above 0 in a later analysis, which found that TCRs clustered in the first cohort also tended to co-occur in the roughly 130 validation repertoires. In both the original and validation cohorts, the classifier was reported to diagnose cytomegalovirus status with high specificity and sensitivity. Most TCR sequences were seen in very few donors, while some public TCRs were found in many individuals. The study gave a list of about 150 TCR beta chains associated with cytomegalovirus.

The TCR was taken from a man aged 25 to 40 in good health and CMV-seronegative. The sequenced sample consisted of PBMCs. Recombination linked TRBV18 to TRBJ1-2, with 8 bases in between that match TRBD1. The CDR3 is CASSPDAGGQGFYGYTF. The sequenced DNA is TGTGCCAGCTCACCAGACGCCGGAGGACAGGGTTTCTATGGCTACACCTTC.